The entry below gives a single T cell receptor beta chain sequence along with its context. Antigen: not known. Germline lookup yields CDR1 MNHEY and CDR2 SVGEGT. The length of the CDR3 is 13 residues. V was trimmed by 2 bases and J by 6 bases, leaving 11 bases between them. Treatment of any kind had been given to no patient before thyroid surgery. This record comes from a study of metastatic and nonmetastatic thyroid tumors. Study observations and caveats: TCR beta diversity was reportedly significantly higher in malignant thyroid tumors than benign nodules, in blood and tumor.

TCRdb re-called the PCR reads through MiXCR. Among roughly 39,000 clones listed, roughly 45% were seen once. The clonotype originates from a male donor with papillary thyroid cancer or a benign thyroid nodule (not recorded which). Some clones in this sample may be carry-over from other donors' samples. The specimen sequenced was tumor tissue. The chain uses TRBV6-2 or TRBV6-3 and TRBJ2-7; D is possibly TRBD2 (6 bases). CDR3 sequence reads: CASSYREQTEQYF. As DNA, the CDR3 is TGTGCCAGCAGTTACCGGGAGCAAACCGAGCAGTACTTC.